This T cell receptor (beta chain) was sequenced for a study of identical twins. Study outcomes and limitations: Whereas memory repertoires showed no such difference, abundant cord blood beta clonotypes carried fewer insertions.

The germline V gene encodes CDR1 SGHAT and CDR2 FQNNGV. J gave up 4 bases and V 4 bases, and 8 bases lay outside the gene matches. This CDR3 comprises 16 residues. This clonotype was observed a few times. Its cognate antigen is unknown. TCRdb processed the 5' RACE reads anew with MiXCR; each CDR3 protein has one entry. Of over 250,000 distinct CDR3 sequences in the sample, more than 8% were seen once. This sample was shared with a second study, whose subject was yellow fever vaccine responses in identical twins.

The source of this sequence is a woman between 18 and 29 years old in good health. The material sequenced was CD8+ T cells sorted from blood. The chain recombines TRBV11-2 with TRBJ2-2, with TRBD2 matching over 8 bases. CDR3 residues: CASSWKRGPLTGELFF. The CDR3 DNA sequence: TGTGCCAGCAGCTGGAAGCGGGGGCCGCTCACCGGGGAGCTGTTTTTT.